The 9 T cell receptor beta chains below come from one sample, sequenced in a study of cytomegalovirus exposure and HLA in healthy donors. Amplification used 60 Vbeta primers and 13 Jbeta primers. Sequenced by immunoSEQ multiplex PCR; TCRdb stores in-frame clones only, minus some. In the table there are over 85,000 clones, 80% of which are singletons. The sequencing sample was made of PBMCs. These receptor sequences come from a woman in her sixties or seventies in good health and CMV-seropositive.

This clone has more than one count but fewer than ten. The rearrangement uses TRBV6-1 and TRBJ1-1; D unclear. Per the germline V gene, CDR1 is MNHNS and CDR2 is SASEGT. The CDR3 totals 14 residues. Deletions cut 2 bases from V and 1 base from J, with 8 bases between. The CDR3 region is CASSEIKPNTEAFF. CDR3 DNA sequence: TGTGCCAGCAGTGAAATTAAGCCGAACACTGAAGCTTTCTTT.

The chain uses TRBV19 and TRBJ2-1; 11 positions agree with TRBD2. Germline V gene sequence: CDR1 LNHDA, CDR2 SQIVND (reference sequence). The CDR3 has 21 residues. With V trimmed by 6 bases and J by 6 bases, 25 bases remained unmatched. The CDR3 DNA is TGTGCCAGTAGGTACAGGGGTACTAGCGGGAGAACCGCGGTCGGGCGCAATGAGCAGTTCTTC. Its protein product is CASRYRGTSGRTAVGRNEQFF.

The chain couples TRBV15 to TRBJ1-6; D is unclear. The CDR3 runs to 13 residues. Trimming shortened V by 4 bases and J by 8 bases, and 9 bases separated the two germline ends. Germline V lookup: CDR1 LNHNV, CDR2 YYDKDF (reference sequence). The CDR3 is CATSTLAYSPLHF. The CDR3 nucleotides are TGTGCCACCAGCACCCTGGCCTATTCACCCCTCCACTTT.

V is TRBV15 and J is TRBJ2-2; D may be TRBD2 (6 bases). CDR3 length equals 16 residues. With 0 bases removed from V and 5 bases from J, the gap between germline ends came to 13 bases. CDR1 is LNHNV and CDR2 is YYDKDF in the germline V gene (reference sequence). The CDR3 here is CATSRDLAGKTGELFF. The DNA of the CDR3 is TGTGCCACCAGCAGAGATTTGGCGGGAAAGACCGGGGAGCTGTTTTTT.

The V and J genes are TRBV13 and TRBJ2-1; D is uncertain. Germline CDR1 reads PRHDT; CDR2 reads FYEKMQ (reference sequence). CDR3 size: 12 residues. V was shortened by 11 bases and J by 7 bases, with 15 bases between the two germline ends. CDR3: CAVLSVANEQFF. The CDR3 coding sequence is TGTGCCGTATTGAGCGTGGCGAATGAGCAGTTCTTC.

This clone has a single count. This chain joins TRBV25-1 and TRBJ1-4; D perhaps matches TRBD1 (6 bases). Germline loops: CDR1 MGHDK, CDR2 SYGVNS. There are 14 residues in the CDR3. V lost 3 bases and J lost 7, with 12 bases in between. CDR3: CASSDSGGREKLFF. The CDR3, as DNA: TGTGCCAGCAGTGATAGCGGGGGGCGTGAAAAACTGTTTTTT.

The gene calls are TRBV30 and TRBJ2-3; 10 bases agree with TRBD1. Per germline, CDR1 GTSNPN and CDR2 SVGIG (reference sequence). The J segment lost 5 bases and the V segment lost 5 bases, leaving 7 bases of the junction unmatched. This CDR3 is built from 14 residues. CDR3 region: CAWAPGQGIDTQYF. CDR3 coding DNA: TGTGCCTGGGCCCCGGGACAGGGGATAGATACGCAGTATTTT.

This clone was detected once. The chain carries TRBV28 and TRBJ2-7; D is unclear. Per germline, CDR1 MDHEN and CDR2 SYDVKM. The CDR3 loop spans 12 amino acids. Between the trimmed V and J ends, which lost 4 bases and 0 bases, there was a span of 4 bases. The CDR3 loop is CASSSYSYEQYF. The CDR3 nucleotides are TGTGCCAGCAGTTCTTACTCCTACGAGCAGTACTTC.

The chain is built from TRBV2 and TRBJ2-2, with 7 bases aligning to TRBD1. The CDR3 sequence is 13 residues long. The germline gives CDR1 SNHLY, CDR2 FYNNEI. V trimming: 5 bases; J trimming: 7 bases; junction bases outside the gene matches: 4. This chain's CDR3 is CASSKTGHGELFF. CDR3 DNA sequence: TGTGCCAGCAGTAAGACAGGGCACGGGGAGCTGTTTTTT. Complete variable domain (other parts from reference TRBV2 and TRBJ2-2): EPEVTQTPSHQVTQMGQEVILRCVPISNHLYFYWYRQILGQKVEFLVSFYNNEISEKSEIFDDQFSVERPDGSNFTLKIRSTKLEDSAMYFCASSKTGHGELFFGEGSRLTVL.